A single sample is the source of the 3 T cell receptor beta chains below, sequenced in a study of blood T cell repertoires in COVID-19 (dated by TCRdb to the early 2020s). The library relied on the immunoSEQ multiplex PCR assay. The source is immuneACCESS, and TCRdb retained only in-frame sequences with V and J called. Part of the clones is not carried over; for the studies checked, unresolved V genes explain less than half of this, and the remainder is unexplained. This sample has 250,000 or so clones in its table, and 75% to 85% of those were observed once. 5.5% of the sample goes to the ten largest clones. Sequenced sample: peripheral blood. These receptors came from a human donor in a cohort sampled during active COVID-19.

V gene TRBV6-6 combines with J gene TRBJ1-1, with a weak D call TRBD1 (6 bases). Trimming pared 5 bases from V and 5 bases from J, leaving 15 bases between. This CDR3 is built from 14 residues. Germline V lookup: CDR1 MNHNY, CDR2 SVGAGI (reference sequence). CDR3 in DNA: TGTGCCAGCAGTCCATCGGGGGGGCTTACTGAAGCTTTCTTT. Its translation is CASSPSGGLTEAFF.

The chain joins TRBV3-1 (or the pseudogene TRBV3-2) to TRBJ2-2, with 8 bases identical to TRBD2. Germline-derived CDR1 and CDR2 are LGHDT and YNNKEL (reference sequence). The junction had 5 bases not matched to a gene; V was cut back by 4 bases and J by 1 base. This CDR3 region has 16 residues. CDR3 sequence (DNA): TGTGCCAGCAGCCGAAGTCTAGCGGGGAACACCGGGGAGCTGTTTTTT. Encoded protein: CASSRSLAGNTGELFF.

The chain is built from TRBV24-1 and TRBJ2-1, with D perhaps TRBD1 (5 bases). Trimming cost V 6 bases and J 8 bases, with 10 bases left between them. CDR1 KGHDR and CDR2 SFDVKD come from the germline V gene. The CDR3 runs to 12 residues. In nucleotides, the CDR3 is TGTGCCACCAGTAAGACAGCACATGAGCAGTTCTTC. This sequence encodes CATSKTAHEQFF.